This T cell receptor (beta chain) is drawn from a study of molecular identifiers for immune sequencing clone quantification. The study, taken as a whole, reports: Clones above 20 RNA copies contained over 98% of effector molecules and under 1% of naive molecules.

This clonotype was observed many times. What it binds is unknown. With 10%, 30% or 50% of RNA, about 17,000 to 1,100,000 naive CD8 T cells were sequenced. Researchers sorted naive CD8 T cells as cells that were CD8+CD4-CCR7+CD45RA+. There are 17 residues in the CDR3. V was pared by 5 bases and J by 6 bases, with 10 bases of the junction left unmatched. CDR1 is MNHEY and CDR2 is SMNVEV in the germline V gene (reference sequence). Preparation of the bulk TCR libraries relied on previously described methods and listed TCR primers. TCRdb reanalysed the PCR reads using MiXCR and keeps one entry per CDR3 protein. The table has about 640,000 distinct CDR3 sequences, just under 20% seen once.

This chain joins TRBV27 and TRBJ2-3, with 14 bases identical to TRBD2. This TCR was sampled from a human donor in good health. Some libraries in this study had Jurkat cell RNA spiked in. Source material: naive CD8+ T cells from blood, with Jurkat cell RNA spiked in. Subset specified: FACS-sorted CD8+CD4-CCR7+CD45RA+ naive T cells. CDR3 bases: TGTGCCAGCAGTCTCGGACTAGCGGGAGGTTACGGTGATACGCAGTATTTT. It translates to CASSLGLAGGYGDTQYF.